A selection of T cell receptor beta chains follows, all from one sample in a study of blood T cell repertoires in COVID-19. TCRdb's copy holds only in-frame clones and misses some; the assay was immunoSEQ multiplex PCR. The repertoire holds 310,000 or so clones, with 86% as singletons. Sequenced input: peripheral blood. The receptors stem from a woman in her forties or fifties with acute or convalescent COVID-19. The CDR3 runs from the conserved cysteine through the conserved F or W. D genes are given only for firm matches. The listing skips clone size in some rows; elsewhere it reads once, few, many or a size class.

V,J,size,D,CDR3,DNA
TRBV28,TRBJ2-1,once,NA,CASLRGGSYNEQFF,TGTGCCAGCCTCCGCGGCGGTTCCTACAATGAGCAGTTCTTC
TRBV2,TRBJ2-1,NA,TRBD2,CASSEATISGGGYNEQFF,TGTGCCAGCAGTGAAGCTACAATCAGCGGGGGGGGTTACAATGAGCAGTTCTTC
TRBV11-3,TRBJ2-2,once,NA,CASSLKPGELFF,TGTGCCAGCAGCTTGAAGCCGGGGGAGCTGTTTTTT
TRBV9,TRBJ2-2,NA,TRBD2,CASSVAGGLAAGELFF,TGTGCCAGCAGCGTAGCTGGAGGACTAGCAGCCGGGGAGCTGTTTTTT
TRBV10-1,TRBJ2-7,NA,TRBD2,CASSEFHGLAGVGPYEQYF,TGCGCCAGCAGTGAGTTTCATGGACTAGCGGGAGTAGGACCCTACGAGCAGTACTTC
TRBV20-1,TRBJ2-7,NA,NA,CSASPDRSSYEQYF,TGCAGTGCTAGTCCCGACAGGAGCTCCTACGAGCAGTACTTC
TRBV28,TRBJ1-4,NA,TRBD1,CASSPGQGVGEKLFF,TGTGCCAGCAGTCCCGGACAGGGGGTGGGTGAAAAACTGTTTTTT
TRBV4-2,TRBJ2-7,once,TRBD2,CASSQDLASGTYEQYF,TGTGCCAGCAGCCAAGATCTGGCTAGCGGGACCTACGAGCAGTACTTC
TRBV6-5,TRBJ2-7,NA,NA,CASSYSQGWLTYEQYF,TGTGCCAGCAGTTACTCGCAGGGGTGGTTGACCTACGAGCAGTACTTC
TRBV30,TRBJ2-7,NA,TRBD1,CAWSPWTGPYEQYF,TGTGCCTGGAGTCCCTGGACAGGGCCCTACGAGCAGTACTTC
TRBV2,TRBJ2-5,NA,NA,CASKRLHQETQYF,TGTGCCAGCAAGAGACTACATCAAGAGACCCAGTACTTC
TRBV19,TRBJ2-2,NA,TRBD2,CASSLGLTNTGELFF,TGTGCCAGTAGTTTGGGACTAACCAACACCGGGGAGCTGTTTTTT
TRBV6-4,TRBJ2-3,few,NA,CASSDSMGGHRTDTQYF,TGTGCCAGCAGTGACTCGATGGGGGGTCACCGGACAGATACGCAGTATTTT
TRBV3-1/TRBV3-2,TRBJ2-3,NA,TRBD2,CASSPTSGSTDTQYF,TGTGCCAGCAGCCCCACTAGCGGAAGCACAGATACGCAGTATTTT
TRBV2,TRBJ2-5,NA,NA,CASTGVETQYF,TGTGCCAGCACAGGGGTGGAGACCCAGTACTTC
TRBV28,TRBJ2-7,NA,NA,CASSLVPQRYEQYF,TGTGCCAGCAGTTTAGTTCCACAGCGGTACGAGCAGTACTTC
TRBV4-1,TRBJ1-2,NA,NA,CASSQYVAGGYTF,TGCGCCAGCAGCCAATACGTGGCGGGTGGCTACACCTTC
TRBV7-9,TRBJ2-7,NA,NA,CASTQLYYLNEQYF,TGTGCCAGCACCCAACTTTACTACTTGAACGAGCAGTACTTC
TRBV6-5,TRBJ2-1,NA,TRBD1,CASSLGGQGRNEQFF,TGTGCCAGCAGTCTAGGGGGACAGGGTAGGAATGAGCAGTTCTTC
TRBV28,TRBJ2-1,NA,TRBD2,CASRKGEGGEQFF,TGTGCCAGCAGGAAAGGGGAGGGCGGCGAGCAGTTCTTC
TRBV28,TRBJ1-5,NA,NA,CASSSFRNSNQPQHF,TGTGCCAGCAGTTCATTCAGGAATAGCAATCAGCCCCAGCATTTT
TRBV5-1,TRBJ1-1,NA,TRBD1,CASSLQGYPEAFF,TGCGCCAGCAGCTTACAGGGGTACCCTGAAGCTTTCTTT
TRBV27,TRBJ2-5,NA,TRBD1,CASSYRGWETQYF,TGTGCCAGCAGTTACAGGGGTTGGGAGACCCAGTACTTC
TRBV9,TRBJ2-1,NA,NA,CASSVYGAEENEQFF,TGTGCCAGCAGCGTATACGGAGCGGAAGAGAATGAGCAGTTCTTC
TRBV7-9,TRBJ2-7,NA,NA,CASSFDLASYEQYF,TGTGCCAGCAGCTTTGACCTAGCGAGCTACGAGCAGTACTTC
TRBV7-3,TRBJ2-1,NA,TRBD2,CASSFMLAGYNEQFF,TGTGCCAGCAGCTTTATGTTAGCGGGGTACAATGAGCAGTTCTTC
TRBV27,TRBJ2-1,NA,TRBD2,CASSLGSWRGGITREQFF,TGTGCCAGCAGTTTAGGCTCCTGGCGGGGGGGGATAACACGGGAGCAGTTCTTC
TRBV25-1,TRBJ2-1,NA,TRBD2,CASREGLAGGEQFF,TGTGCCAGCAGGGAGGGACTAGCGGGAGGTGAGCAGTTCTTC
TRBV7-9,TRBJ2-3,few,TRBD2,CASSTGTSGSPDTQYF,TGTGCCAGCAGCACCGGGACTAGCGGGAGCCCAGATACGCAGTATTTT
TRBV7-3,TRBJ2-1,NA,NA,CASSPGLIYNEQFF,TGTGCCAGCAGCCCGGGACTGATATACAATGAGCAGTTCTTC
TRBV2,TRBJ1-1,NA,NA,CASWLRGIDTEAFF,TGTGCCAGCTGGTTGAGGGGGATCGACACTGAAGCTTTCTTT
TRBV7-2,TRBJ2-5,NA,TRBD1,CASSLAGQGLQTQYF,TGTGCCAGCAGCTTAGCAGGACAGGGTTTACAGACCCAGTACTTC
TRBV5-1,TRBJ1-1,NA,TRBD1,CASSLETGGRTEAFF,TGCGCCAGCAGCTTGGAGACAGGGGGCCGCACTGAAGCTTTCTTT
TRBV5-4,TRBJ2-1,few,TRBD1,CASSLPGTGGKNEQFF,TGTGCCAGCAGCTTGCCCGGGACAGGGGGCAAGAATGAGCAGTTCTTC
TRBV4-1,TRBJ2-2,NA,NA,CASSQVWLGDGELFF,TGCGCCAGCAGCCAAGTGTGGTTAGGGGACGGGGAGCTGTTTTTT
TRBV24-1,TRBJ2-1,NA,TRBD2,CATSDFGLAGRNEQFF,TGTGCCACCAGTGATTTTGGGCTAGCGGGGCGCAATGAGCAGTTCTTC
TRBV21-1,TRBJ1-5,NA,NA,CASSKRGQEFLTPQHF,TGTGCCAGCAGCAAAAGGGGACAGGAGTTCCTCACGCCCCAGCATTTT
TRBV9,TRBJ1-2,NA,NA,CASSVGDFYGYTF,TGTGCCAGCAGCGTAGGGGACTTCTATGGCTACACCTTC
TRBV9,TRBJ2-7,NA,NA,CASSPIGSESSYEQYF,TGTGCCAGCAGCCCTATCGGCAGCGAGAGCTCCTACGAGCAGTACTTC
TRBV2,TRBJ1-5,NA,TRBD1,CASSGDRDQPQHF,TGTGCCAGCAGTGGGGACAGAGATCAGCCCCAGCATTTT
TRBV18,TRBJ1-4,NA,NA,CASSPDLDRTTNEKLFF,TGTGCCAGCTCACCGGACTTAGACCGGACAACTAATGAAAAACTGTTTTTT
TRBV5-1,TRBJ2-1,NA,NA,CASSLGGTLNEQFF,TGCGCCAGCAGCTTGGGTGGGACTCTCAATGAGCAGTTCTTC
TRBV4-3,TRBJ1-4,NA,NA,CASSQGQGREKLFF,TGCGCCAGCAGCCAAGGGCAGGGTCGTGAAAAACTGTTTTTT
TRBV7-2,TRBJ2-7,NA,NA,CASSLGLPASGQYF,TGTGCCAGCAGCTTGGGCCTCCCGGCGTCAGGGCAGTACTTC
TRBV27,TRBJ2-7,NA,NA,CASSFLTAPSNEQYF,TGTGCCAGCAGCTTCTTGACAGCACCTTCCAACGAGCAGTACTTC
TRBV15,TRBJ1-2,NA,NA,CATSRDLQVGGYTF,TGTGCCACCAGCAGAGATTTACAAGTTGGTGGCTACACCTTC
TRBV2,TRBJ2-7,NA,TRBD1,CASSEGQKYEQYF,TGTGCCAGCAGTGAGGGACAGAAATACGAGCAGTACTTC
TRBV21-1,TRBJ2-3,once,NA,CATHTSTDTQYF,TGTGCCACCCATACTAGCACAGATACGCAGTATTTT
TRBV5-1,TRBJ1-1,NA,NA,CASSLGVPNTEAFF,TGCGCCAGCAGCTTGGGAGTCCCGAACACTGAAGCTTTCTTT
TRBV27,TRBJ2-7,NA,TRBD1,CASSSWTGAEQYF,TGTGCCAGCAGTTCGTGGACAGGCGCCGAGCAGTACTTC
TRBV29-1,TRBJ2-3,NA,NA,CSVGGGGTDTQYF,TGCAGCGTTGGCGGGGGCGGCACAGATACGCAGTATTTT
TRBV28,TRBJ2-7,once,NA,CASWDTRDYEQYF,TGTGCCAGCTGGGACACCCGGGACTACGAGCAGTACTTC
TRBV28,TRBJ1-2,NA,NA,CASSFGQGYGYTF,TGTGCCAGCAGTTTTGGGCAGGGCTATGGCTACACCTTC
TRBV5-1,TRBJ2-3,NA,TRBD1,CASSLGQGSDTQYF,TGCGCCAGCAGCCTGGGACAGGGCTCAGATACGCAGTATTTT
TRBV27,TRBJ1-2,NA,TRBD1,CASSSPNTGGDYGYTF,TGTGCCAGCAGTTCCCCAAACACAGGGGGTGACTATGGCTACACCTTC
TRBV2,TRBJ1-5,NA,NA,CASDTWGEQPQHF,TGTGCCAGCGACACCTGGGGGGAGCAGCCCCAGCATTTT
TRBV6-5,TRBJ1-5,NA,NA,CASRQPNSNQPQHF,TGTGCCAGCAGACAGCCAAATAGCAATCAGCCCCAGCATTTT
TRBV19,TRBJ1-6,NA,NA,CASSILWTAINSPLHF,TGTGCCAGTAGTATCCTGTGGACAGCGATTAATTCACCCCTCCACTTT
TRBV7-7,TRBJ2-7,NA,TRBD1,CASSAGTGFYEQYF,TGTGCCAGCAGTGCCGGGACAGGGTTCTACGAGCAGTACTTC
TRBV4-1,TRBJ2-7,NA,NA,CATSSVAASYEQYF,TGCGCCACCAGCAGCGTAGCAGCTTCCTACGAGCAGTACTTC